This entry features one T cell receptor (beta chain) sequence. The sample is drawn from a study of blood T cell repertoires in COVID-19. Study in general: The recovered donors of Cohort 3 showed two negative PCRs, clearance, or symptom resolution.

In germline, CDR1 is SGDLS, CDR2 YYNGEE. V was pared by 0 bases and J by 3 bases, with 9 bases between. The CDR3 totals 14 residues. Using immunoSEQ multiplex PCR, the repertoire was profiled, and TCRdb retains in-frame clones only, with some absent. The data contain roughly 210,000 clones, roughly 91% of them seen just once; the ten biggest clones take up roughly 7.1%. This clonotype was sampled from a man aged 25 to 40 in a cohort exposed to, infected with or recovered from COVID-19 (not recorded which). V gene TRBV9 combines with J gene TRBJ2-5, with D unclear. The sequenced sample was PBMCs or T cells enriched from blood (not recorded which). The CDR3 here is CASSVVHGEETQYF. CDR3 sequence (DNA): TGTGCCAGCAGCGTAGTACATGGAGAAGAGACCCAGTACTTC.